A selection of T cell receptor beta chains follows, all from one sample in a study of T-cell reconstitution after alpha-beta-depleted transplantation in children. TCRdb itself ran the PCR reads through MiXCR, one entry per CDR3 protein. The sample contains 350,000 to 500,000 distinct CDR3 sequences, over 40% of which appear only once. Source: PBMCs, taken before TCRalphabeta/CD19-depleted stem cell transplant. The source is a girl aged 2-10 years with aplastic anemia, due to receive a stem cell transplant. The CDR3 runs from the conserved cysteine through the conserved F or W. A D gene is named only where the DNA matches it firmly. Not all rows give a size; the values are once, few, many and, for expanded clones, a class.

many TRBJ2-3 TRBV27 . TGTGCCAGCAGTTTCCACCCCCGACAGAGCACAGATACGCAGTATTTT CASSFHPRQSTDTQYF
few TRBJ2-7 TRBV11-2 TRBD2 TGTGCCAGCAGCTTATGGGCTAGCGGAACCTACGAGCAGTACTTC CASSLWASGTYEQYF
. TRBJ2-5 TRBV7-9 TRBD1 TGTGCCAGCAGCTGGAGACTCGGACAGGGTGGAGAGACCCAGTACTTC CASSWRLGQGGETQYF
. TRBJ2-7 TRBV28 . TGTGCCAGCAGTTGGGATAGCTCCTACGAGCAGTGCTTC CASSWDSSYEQCF
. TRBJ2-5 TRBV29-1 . TGCAGCGTGTGGACGTCACAAGAGACCCAGTACTTC CSVWTSQETQYF
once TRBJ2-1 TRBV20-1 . TGCAGTGCTAATCCTAAGAGCAACAATGAGCAGTTCTTC CSANPKSNNEQFF
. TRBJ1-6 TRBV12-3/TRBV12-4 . TGTGCCAGCAGTTTGGGAGCGGGAAGCGGCTCTTGGAATTCACCCCTCCACTTT CASSLGAGSGSWNSPLHF
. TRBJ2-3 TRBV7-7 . TGTGCCAGCAGCTTAAGGAGAGCGTCACCTCTCACAGATACGCAGTATTTT CASSLRRASPLTDTQYF
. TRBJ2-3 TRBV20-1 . TGCAGTGGGACGGGGAGCACAGATACGCAGTATTTT CSGTGSTDTQYF
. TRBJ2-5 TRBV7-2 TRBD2 TGTGCCAGCAGCCGCATGATGGGGGGAGGGGAGACCCAGTACTTC CASSRMMGGGETQYF
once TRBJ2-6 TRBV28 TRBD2 TGTGCCAGCAGTTTCTGGGCGGGAGGGCCCTCAGGGGCCAACGTCCTGACTTTC CASSFWAGGPSGANVLTF
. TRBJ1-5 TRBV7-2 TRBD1 TGTGCCAGCAGCGGAAGGACAGGGAATCAGCCCCAGCATTTT CASSGRTGNQPQHF
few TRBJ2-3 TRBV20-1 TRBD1 TGCAGTGCTAGAGGCGGAACACAGGGGACGACAGATACGCAGTATTTT CSARGGTQGTTDTQYF
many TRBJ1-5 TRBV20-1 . TGCAGTGCTACCGTGGGGGGTAATCAGCCCCAGCATTTT CSATVGGNQPQHF
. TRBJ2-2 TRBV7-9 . TGTGCCAGCAGCGGAGGAGCTGGGGGGGAGCTGTTTTTT CASSGGAGGELFF
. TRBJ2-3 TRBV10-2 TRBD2 TGCGCCAGCAGGTTTTTAGCGGGCCTCACAGATACGCAGTATTTT CASRFLAGLTDTQYF
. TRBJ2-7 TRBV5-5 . TGTGCCAGCATGCGGTCAGGTTCCCCTGGCTACGAGCAGTACTTC CASMRSGSPGYEQYF
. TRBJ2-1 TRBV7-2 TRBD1 TGTGCCAGCAGCAGCGACAGGGGGCGAGGCAATGAGCAGTTCTTC CASSSDRGRGNEQFF
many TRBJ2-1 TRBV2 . TGTGCCAATACGCCGGGACGTACGTACAATGAGCAGTTCTTC CANTPGRTYNEQFF
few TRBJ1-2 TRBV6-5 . TGTGCCAGCAGTTACTCGAGCCCGATCGACTATGGCTACACCTTC CASSYSSPIDYGYTF
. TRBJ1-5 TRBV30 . TGTGCCTGGAGTGTAGTAGGGGTTGGCAATCAGCCCCAGCATTTT CAWSVVGVGNQPQHF
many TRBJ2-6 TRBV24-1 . TGTGCCACCAGTCTGTTAGGGCCCGGGGCCAACGTCCTGACTTTC CATSLLGPGANVLTF
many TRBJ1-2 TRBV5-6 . TGTGCCAGCAGCTTAAAACCGGATGGCTACACCTTC CASSLKPDGYTF
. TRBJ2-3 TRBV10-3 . TGTGCCATCAGTGAGAGGGAGAGAGGCCTCACAGATACGCAGTATTTT CAISERERGLTDTQYF
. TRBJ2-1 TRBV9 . TGTGCCAGCAGCGTAGGAAGCAGGAACAATGAGCAGTTCTTC CASSVGSRNNEQFF
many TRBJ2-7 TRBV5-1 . TGCGCCAGCAGCTTGGGCAGGGACTACGAGCAGTACTTC CASSLGRDYEQYF
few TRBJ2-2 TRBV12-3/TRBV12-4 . TGTGCCAGCAGCTGGGGCAGCGGGCGGGGATCAACCGGGGAGCTGTTTTTC CASSWGSGRGSTGELFF
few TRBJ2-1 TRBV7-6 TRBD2 TGTGCCAGCAGCCCCTTCGGGAGGGTCGACGATGAGCAGTTCTTC CASSPFGRVDDEQFF
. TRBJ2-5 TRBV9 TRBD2 TGTGCCAGCAGCCCTACACCGTTTGGGACTAGCGGGGTCGAGACCCAGTACTTC CASSPTPFGTSGVETQYF
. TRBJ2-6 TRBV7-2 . TGTGCCAGCAGCTTAGTAGGGACCTCTGGGGCCAACGTCCTGACTTTC CASSLVGTSGANVLTF
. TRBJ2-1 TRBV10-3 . TGTGCCATCAGTGAGTCGGCGGGCCTGGACAATGAGCAGTTCTTC CAISESAGLDNEQFF
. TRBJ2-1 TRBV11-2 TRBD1 TGTGCCAGCAGCCTCCCCCGACAGGGTAGGAATGAGCAGTTCTTC CASSLPRQGRNEQFF
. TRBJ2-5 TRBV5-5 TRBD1 TGTGCCAGCAGCTTGGCCAAGGACAGGGTCCAAGAGACCCAGTACTTC CASSLAKDRVQETQYF
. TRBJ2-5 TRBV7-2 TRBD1 TGTGCCAGCAGCTTATTACAGGGGGTGGGAGAGACCCAGTACTTC CASSLLQGVGETQYF
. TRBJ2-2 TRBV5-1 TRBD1 TGCGCCAGCAGCTTGGAGGGACAGACACACACCGGGGAGCTGTTTTTT CASSLEGQTHTGELFF
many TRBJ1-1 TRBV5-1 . TGCGCCAGCCGCCCTGAAGGGGGCACTGAAGCTTTCTTT CASRPEGGTEAFF